Listed below are T cell receptor beta chains from one sample, sequenced in a study of blood T cells in healthy people across ages. TCRdb re-called the 5' RACE reads with MiXCR, one entry per CDR3 protein. The data contain under 1,100,000 distinct CDR3 sequences, around 25% of them singletons. These sequences were also reported in another study, on T cells of mothers and their children.

The specimen sequenced was blood. These receptors all come from a girl aged 2 to 9 in good health. Both conserved end residues are part of each CDR3. D genes are given only for firm matches. Rows give clone size only sometimes, using once, few, many, or a class for an expanded clone.

>.|.|TRBJ1-2|TRBV5-1
CASSLASPSTDEYTF
TGCGCCAGCAGCTTGGCCTCACCCTCGACAGACGAGTACACCTTC
>TRBD2|.|TRBJ2-3|TRBV7-3
CASGGGDTQYF
TGTGCTAGCGGGGGGGGAGATACGCAGTATTTT
>TRBD2|.|TRBJ2-5|TRBV3-1
CASSLIERGGGETQYF
TGTGCCAGCAGCCTGATCGAACGGGGGGGCGGAGAGACCCAGTACTTC
>.|.|TRBJ2-7|TRBV29-1
CSVELQGSEQYF
TGCAGCGTTGAATTACAGGGATCCGAGCAGTACTTC
>.|.|TRBJ2-3|TRBV24-1
CAPRGYLNGADTQYF
TGTGCCCCCCGTGGCTACCTTAACGGTGCAGATACGCAGTATTTT
>TRBD1|.|TRBJ2-1|TRBV6-5
CASSYSPGTVNNEQFF
TGTGCCAGCAGTTACTCACCCGGGACAGTCAACAATGAGCAGTTCTTC
>.|few|TRBJ1-4|TRBV4-1
CASSRAVPANEKLFF
TGCGCCAGCAGCCGAGCAGTTCCGGCTAATGAAAAACTGTTTTTT
>.|.|TRBJ2-1|TRBV14
CASSPTRENEQFF
TGTGCCAGCAGCCCCACCAGAGAGAATGAGCAGTTCTTC
>.|.|TRBJ2-7|TRBV5-1
CASRRDITYEQYF
TGCGCCAGCAGACGGGACATAACCTACGAGCAGTACTTC
>TRBD1|.|TRBJ1-5|TRBV3-1
CASSQDAGGTVDQPQHF
TGTGCCAGCAGCCAAGACGCAGGGGGGACCGTTGATCAGCCCCAGCATTTT
>TRBD1|few|TRBJ2-7|TRBV28
CASSIRGTVEQYF
TGTGCCAGCAGTATACGAGGGACAGTTGAGCAGTACTTC
>.|few|TRBJ2-5|TRBV7-2
CASSLEGEGTQYF
TGTGCCAGCAGCTTAGAAGGAGAAGGGACCCAGTACTTC
>.|.|TRBJ1-2|TRBV14
CASSQVSYGYTF
TGTGCCAGCAGCCAAGTTAGCTATGGCTACACCTTC
>TRBD2|few|TRBJ2-1|TRBV12-3/TRBV12-4
CASSGTGTSGAPGRNEQFF
TGTGCCAGCAGTGGAACTGGGACTAGCGGGGCCCCAGGTAGGAATGAGCAGTTCTTC
>.|.|TRBJ2-7|TRBV7-8
CASSLVPARDYEQYF
TGTGCCAGCAGCTTAGTTCCCGCCAGGGACTACGAGCAGTACTTC
>TRBD2|.|TRBJ2-1|TRBV29-1
CSVDLAGPAHNEQFF
TGCAGCGTCGACCTAGCGGGACCAGCCCACAATGAGCAGTTCTTC
>TRBD1|.|TRBJ1-2|TRBV12-5
CASGLVPRTGEDGYTF
TGTGCTAGTGGTTTGGTACCTCGGACAGGGGAGGATGGCTACACCTTC
>.|few|TRBJ1-2|TRBV9
CASSALPPGWYGYTF
TGTGCCAGCAGCGCCTTGCCCCCGGGGTGGTATGGCTACACCTTC
>.|.|TRBJ2-1|TRBV20-1
CSARRTDHNEQFF
TGCAGTGCTAGAAGGACTGATCACAATGAGCAGTTCTTC
>.|.|TRBJ2-1|TRBV28
CASSPTPTGYNEQFF
TGTGCCAGCAGTCCCACCCCGACAGGCTACAATGAGCAGTTCTTC
>.|.|TRBJ2-1|TRBV5-5
CASSLGQGGYEQFF
TGTGCCAGCAGCTTGGGACAGGGAGGTTATGAGCAGTTCTTC
>.|.|TRBJ2-3|TRBV6-5
CASKVAGRDTQYF
TGTGCCAGCAAAGTTGCAGGGAGGGATACGCAGTATTTT
>.|.|TRBJ2-7|TRBV10-2
CASSVITGYYEQYF
TGCGCCAGCAGTGTGATTACGGGGTACTACGAGCAGTACTTC
>.|.|TRBJ1-2|TRBV4-3
CASSQGIQVWSYTF
TGCGCCAGCAGCCAAGGGATCCAGGTCTGGAGCTACACCTTC